This is a list of T cell receptor beta chains from one sample in a study of blood T cells in healthy people across ages. TCRdb passed the 5' RACE reads through MiXCR, listing each CDR3 protein once. Of about 1.8 million distinct CDR3 sequences listed, roughly 52% are singletons. The specimen sequenced was blood. Receptors were obtained from a woman in her 40s in good health. Each CDR3 is given with its conserved first and last residue. Fields, in order: V gene, D gene, clone size, J gene, CDR3 DNA, CDR3 protein. D genes are given only for firm matches. Expanded clones are given a class, and other clones once, few, many or no size at all.

TRBV5-1	-	-	TRBJ1-6	TGCGCCAGCAGCCCCTCCTGGACAGAAAGACCCCTCCACTTT	CASSPSWTERPLHF
TRBV6-2/TRBV6-3	TRBD2	-	TRBJ2-3	TGTGCCAGCGGAATTAGCGGGGGGGCCACAGATACGCAGTATTTT	CASGISGGATDTQYF
TRBV27	-	-	TRBJ2-6	TGTGCCAGCAGTTTTTATACAGGAGTCGGGGCCAACGTCCTGACTTTC	CASSFYTGVGANVLTF
TRBV20-1	-	-	TRBJ2-1	TGCAGTGCTAGAAATTTTGGGCAGGGAAACAATGAGCAGTTCTTC	CSARNFGQGNNEQFF
TRBV5-1	TRBD2	-	TRBJ2-2	TGCGCCAGCAGCCTTCAGGGAGGGGACACCGGGGAGCTGTTTTTT	CASSLQGGDTGELFF
TRBV7-2	TRBD1	-	TRBJ2-7	TGTGCCAGCAGCTTACACCCGGGACAGGGCCCATACGAGCAGTACTTC	CASSLHPGQGPYEQYF
TRBV7-9	TRBD2	-	TRBJ2-5	TGTGCCAGCAGCTTAGCCATGACTAGCGGGGTGTCCACCAAAGAGACCCAGTACTTC	CASSLAMTSGVSTKETQYF
TRBV21-1	-	-	TRBJ2-1	TGTGCCAGGGACAGGGACGAGGGTGAGCAGTTCTTC	CARDRDEGEQFF
TRBV7-2	-	few	TRBJ1-2	TGTGCCAGCAGCTTAGGGACATCAGGGTACCGTTACTATGGCTACACCTTC	CASSLGTSGYRYYGYTF
TRBV20-1	-	many	TRBJ2-5	TGCAGTGCTCCACGGGGAGAGACCCAGTACTTC	CSAPRGETQYF
TRBV28	TRBD2	once	TRBJ2-1	TGTGCCAGCAGCCCCACTCTAGCGGAGTTATACAATGAGCAGTTCTTC	CASSPTLAELYNEQFF
TRBV12-3/TRBV12-4	TRBD2	-	TRBJ2-1	TGTGCCAGCAAAGATGGCGGGGGGAGCTCCTACAATGAGCAGTTCTTC	CASKDGGGSSYNEQFF
TRBV7-9	-	-	TRBJ2-5	TGTGCCAGCAGCTTAGTTGGCCTGGGGGTTCGAGAGACCCAGTACTTC	CASSLVGLGVRETQYF
TRBV27	-	-	TRBJ1-2	TGTGCCAGCAGTTTTAGGAGGTCCGGGGGAGGCTACACCTTC	CASSFRRSGGGYTF
TRBV20-1	-	-	TRBJ2-7	TGCAGTGCTACTCCTTTCCGAAGCTCCTACGAGCAGTACTTC	CSATPFRSSYEQYF
TRBV2	-	few	TRBJ2-7	TGTGCCAGCAGTGGGACTGTTGGAACCCAGTACTTC	CASSGTVGTQYF
TRBV7-9	-	-	TRBJ2-1	TGTGCCAGCAGCTTACAACACAGGGCAGATGAGCAGTTCTTC	CASSLQHRADEQFF
TRBV7-2	-	-	TRBJ1-1	TGTGCCAGCAGGGATCGATTCCCTGAAGCTTTCTTT	CASRDRFPEAFF
TRBV20-1	-	-	TRBJ2-3	TGCAGTGCTGGGCTGCGGGGCGCTAGCACAGATACGCAGTATTTT	CSAGLRGASTDTQYF
TRBV20-1	-	-	TRBJ2-1	TGCAGTGCTAGTAATGAGCAGTTCTTC	CSASNEQFF
TRBV9	-	-	TRBJ2-5	TGTGCCAGCACTCCGGGGGCGGAGGAGACCCAGTACTTC	CASTPGAEETQYF
TRBV12-3/TRBV12-4	TRBD2	-	TRBJ2-3	TGTGCCAGCAGCCAAATACTAGCGGGGGGCCCAGATACGCAGTATTTT	CASSQILAGGPDTQYF
TRBV12-3/TRBV12-4	TRBD1	-	TRBJ2-7	TGTGCCAGCAGTTTGAAGGGGGCGCAAGCCGAGCAGTACTTC	CASSLKGAQAEQYF
TRBV28	TRBD1	few	TRBJ2-4	TGTGCCAGCAGTACCGGGACAGAAAAAAACATTCAGTACTTC	CASSTGTEKNIQYF
TRBV29-1	TRBD2	-	TRBJ2-3	TGCAGCGTCAGGGCGCAGCGGGGGGGCCAGAGCCCAGATACGCAGTATTTT	CSVRAQRGGQSPDTQYF
TRBV11-1	-	-	TRBJ2-1	TGTGCCAGCAGCTTAATCGTTGGCCCTAAACTCGCGCAGTTCTTC	CASSLIVGPKLAQFF
TRBV28	-	few	TRBJ1-2	TGTGCCAGCAGCCGGAGTCAGGGCTACACCTTC	CASSRSQGYTF
TRBV7-9	-	-	TRBJ1-6	TGTGCCAGCAGCCCGGACCAAGACCGGGCTCGGTGGCATAATTCACCCCTCCACTTT	CASSPDQDRARWHNSPLHF
TRBV6-5	-	-	TRBJ2-1	TGTGCCAGCAGCCGACGGAGGGGCAATGAGCAGTTCTTC	CASSRRRGNEQFF
TRBV20-1	-	-	TRBJ2-5	TGCAGTGCTAGGGGACGGAGGGAACTAGCTGGAGAGACCCAGTACTTC	CSARGRRELAGETQYF
TRBV7-9	-	-	TRBJ2-3	TGTGCCAGCAGAAACTTTAGCACAGATACGCAGTATTTT	CASRNFSTDTQYF
TRBV4-3	-	few	TRBJ1-4	TGCGCCAGCAGCCAAGATCGGGCGGTTACTAATGAAAAACTGTTTTTT	CASSQDRAVTNEKLFF
TRBV7-2	-	few	TRBJ1-4	TGTGCCAGCAGCTTAGCCAGGGTGAATGAAAAACTGTTTTTT	CASSLARVNEKLFF
TRBV6-1	TRBD1	-	TRBJ1-4	TGTGCCAGCAGTAAGGGACAGACTAATGAAAAACTGTTTTTT	CASSKGQTNEKLFF
TRBV6-5	-	-	TRBJ2-7	TGTGCCAGCAGTTACTCAGACATAGGCTACGAGCAGTACTTC	CASSYSDIGYEQYF
TRBV29-1	-	few	TRBJ2-5	TGCAGCGTTGAGGGGGTTCCCGTCGGCGAGACCCAGTACTTC	CSVEGVPVGETQYF
TRBV7-2	-	-	TRBJ2-5	TGTGCCAGCAGCGTAGAAGGGAGACTCCCCGGAGAGACCCAGTACTTC	CASSVEGRLPGETQYF
TRBV29-1	-	-	TRBJ2-3	TGCAGCTTTACAGGGATCACAGATACGCAGTATTTT	CSFTGITDTQYF
TRBV5-1	TRBD1	-	TRBJ2-1	TGCGCCAGCAGAAGTCGACAGGGCAGCTCCTACAATGAGCAGTTCTTC	CASRSRQGSSYNEQFF
TRBV7-9	TRBD1	-	TRBJ2-3	TGTGCCAGCAGCTCCCGACAGGGGGTTGTGGCAGATACGCAGTATTTT	CASSSRQGVVADTQYF
TRBV27	-	-	TRBJ2-7	TGTGCCAGCAGTCGCCTTCACGCTACCTACGAGCAGTACTTC	CASSRLHATYEQYF
TRBV20-1	-	many	TRBJ2-7	TGCAGTGCTAGAGATCCCCTAGGGGACGAGCAGTACTTC	CSARDPLGDEQYF